This T cell receptor beta chain was sequenced for a study of blood T cell repertoires in COVID-19. Overall study context: Sources were T cells, B-cell-depleted T cells, or PBMCs; the material itself was cDNA or gDNA.

V was cut by 1 base and J by 5 bases, with 14 bases left in between. CDR1 is SGHAT, CDR2 FQNNGV, per germline. CDR3 length equals 15 residues. Seattle researchers signed up patients amid active infection and tracked them longitudinally. In the original workflow: How many nucleated cells were present was estimated from reference gene primer amplification. Sequenced by immunoSEQ multiplex PCR; TCRdb stores in-frame clones only, minus some. That table is the source of V, J and clone size, and D and trimming were worked out from the DNA. The top ten hold under 1.1% of the sample, which has hundreds of thousands of clones, nearly 90% seen once.

The source of this sequence is a woman aged 40 to 50 with COVID-19, enrolled during active disease. Sequencing was performed on peripheral blood. This chain joins TRBV11-2 and TRBJ1-1; maybe TRBD1 (6 bases). The CDR3 region has the DNA TGTGCCAGCAGCTTAGGCAACTTCAGGGGAACTGAAGCTTTCTTT. Translation gives CASSLGNFRGTEAFF. Filled out from reference TRBV11-2 and TRBJ1-1, the complete variable domain reads EAGVAQSPRYKIIEKRQSVAFWCNPISGHATLYWYQQILGQGPKLLIQFQNNGVVDDSQLPKDRFSAERLKGVDSTLKIQPAKLEDSAVYLCASSLGNFRGTEAFFGQGTRLTVV.